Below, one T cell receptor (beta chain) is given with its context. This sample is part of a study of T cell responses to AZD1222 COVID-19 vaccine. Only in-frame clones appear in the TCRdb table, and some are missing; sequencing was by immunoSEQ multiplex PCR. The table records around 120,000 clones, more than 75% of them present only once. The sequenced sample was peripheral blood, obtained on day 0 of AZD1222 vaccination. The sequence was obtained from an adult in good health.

The DNA for the CDR3 is TGCGCCAGCAGCCCAGGACAGGGGCGGGGGAACACTGAAGCTTTCTTT. As protein: CASSPGQGRGNTEAFF. The chain uses TRBV5-1 and TRBJ1-1, with TRBD1 identical over 9 bases. Germline-derived CDR1 and CDR2 are SGHRS and YFSETQ. The CDR3 sequence is 16 residues long. V dropped 4 bases and J dropped 1; count of bases not matched to a gene: 8.